What follows are 23 T cell receptor beta chains derived from one specimen sequenced in a study of cytomegalovirus exposure and HLA in healthy donors. This PCR relied on a set of 60 Vbeta primers and 13 Jbeta primers. Here immunoSEQ multiplex PCR was the method, and the copy in TCRdb shows in-frame clones only, minus some. The sample records about 120,000 clones, 63% being singletons. Source material: PBMCs. These receptors all come from a man between 40 and 49 years old in good health and CMV-seropositive.

The chain links TRBV28 to TRBJ2-5, with a tentative D call TRBD2 (6 bases). The better agreement between TRBJ2-7 and the DNA end casts doubt on the J call. Per germline, CDR1 MDHEN and CDR2 SYDVKM. The CDR3 consists of 12 residues. The CDR3 DNA reads TGTGCCAGCCAGCGGGTATTATACGAGCAGTACTTC. Translating it yields CASQRVLYEQYF.

The chain couples TRBV25-1 to TRBJ1-4, with 9 positions matching TRBD1. Trimming removed 6 bases from V and 1 base from J; junction bases left unmatched: 9. CDR3 size: 17 residues. Per the germline V gene, CDR1 is MGHDK and CDR2 is SYGVNS. For the CDR3, the DNA is TGTGCCAGCAGCTCCGGGACAGGGTTTCTAACTAATGAAAAACTGTTTTTT. Translation: CASSSGTGFLTNEKLFF. The whole variable domain, remainder taken from reference TRBV25-1 and TRBJ1-4, is EADIYQTPRYLVIGTGKKITLECSQTMGHDKMYWYQQDPGMELHLIHYSYGVNSTEKGDLSSESTVSRIRTEHFPLTLESARPSHTSQYLCASSSGTGFLTNEKLFFGSGTQLSVL.

The sample holds one count of this clone. J is TRBJ2-7 and V is TRBV2; TRBD2 agrees at 10 bases. The J segment lost 3 bases and the V segment lost 4 bases, leaving 6 bases of the junction unmatched. This CDR3 contains 15 residues. The germline V gene has CDR1 SNHLY and CDR2 FYNNEI. The CDR3 spells CASSAERGGVYEQYF. The CDR3 DNA reads as TGTGCCAGCAGTGCGGAGCGGGGGGGCGTCTACGAGCAGTACTTC. Supplemented by reference TRBV2 and TRBJ2-7, the full variable domain reads EPEVTQTPSHQVTQMGQEVILRCVPISNHLYFYWYRQILGQKVEFLVSFYNNEISEKSEIFDDQFSVERPDGSNFTLKIRSTKLEDSAMYFCASSAERGGVYEQYFGPGTRLTVT.

There are many counts of this clone. The rearrangement uses TRBV2 and TRBJ2-2; the match to TRBD1 covers 9 bases. The CDR3 is 14 amino acids. V gave up 4 bases and J gave up 5 bases; unmatched junction bases: 2. Germline V CDR1 and CDR2: SNHLY, FYNNEI. The CDR3 DNA follows: TGTGCCAGCAGTGGGACAGGGGAGACCGGGGAGCTGTTTTTT. Amino acids: CASSGTGETGELFF.

This clone appeared a few times. The chain couples TRBV7-8 to TRBJ2-2, with 11 bases identical to TRBD2. Germline V gives CDR1 SGHVS, CDR2 FQNEAQ. V gave up 5 bases and J gave up 2 bases; unmatched junction bases: 4. This CDR3 spans 16 amino acids. The CDR3 region is CASSGSGGGNTGELFF. DNA of the CDR3: TGTGCCAGCAGCGGTAGCGGGGGGGGCAACACCGGGGAGCTGTTTTTT.

The chain combines TRBV7-9 with TRBJ2-3; no definite D call. Germline-derived CDR1 and CDR2 are SEHNR and FQNEAQ (reference sequence). There are 14 residues in the CDR3. The ends were cut back, 1 base at V and 1 base at J, with 6 bases in the middle. CDR3 amino acids: CASSLEPGTDTQYF. The CDR3 bases are TGTGCCAGCAGCTTAGAACCGGGCACAGATACGCAGTATTTT. Full variable domain (outside the CDR3, taken from reference TRBV7-9 and TRBJ2-3): DTGVSQNPRHKITKRGQNVTFRCDPISEHNRLYWYRQTLGQGPEFLTYFQNEAQLEKSRLLSDRFSAERPKGSFSTLEIQRTEQGDSAMYLCASSLEPGTDTQYFGPGTRLTVL.

The chain joins TRBV2 to TRBJ1-4; 8 nucleotides match TRBD1. V lost 7 bases and J lost 7; bases outside the gene matches: 5. Per the germline V gene, CDR1 is SNHLY and CDR2 is FYNNEI. This CDR3 has 13 residues. DNA of the CDR3: TGTGCCAGCAAAAGGGGACAGGTTGAAAAACTGTTTTTT. Encoded protein: CASKRGQVEKLFF.

This clone was recorded a few times. The chain has TRBV19 and TRBJ1-1, with 7 bases identical to TRBD1. This CDR3 has 15 residues. Trimming at V came to 5 bases and at J to 4 bases, leaving 10 bases not matched to a gene. Germline values: CDR1 LNHDA, CDR2 SQIVND (reference sequence). The CDR3 coding sequence is TGTGCCAGTAGTGTTGACAGGGTTTTGGGCACTGAAGCTTTCTTT. Translating gives CASSVDRVLGTEAFF.

The V gene is TRBV7-2, the J gene TRBJ1-2, with a possible D match to TRBD1 (6 bases). V was clipped by 5 bases and J by 7 bases, with 17 bases between them. Germline V gene sequence: CDR1 SGHTA, CDR2 FQGNSA. The CDR3 contains 14 residues. CDR3 sequence reads: CASSLNAGASGYTF. The CDR3 bases are TGTGCCAGCAGCCTCAATGCGGGGGCAAGTGGCTACACCTTC.

The rearrangement uses TRBV6-6 and TRBJ2-7; maybe TRBD2 (7 bases). Trimming took off 0 bases at V and 4 bases at J, with 16 bases between the two ends. The CDR3 runs to 16 residues. Germline-derived CDR1 and CDR2 are MNHNY and SVGAGI (reference sequence). In DNA, the CDR3 is TGTGCCAGCAGTTACTCGGGGGCGGGAGTGGGTTACGAGCAGTACTTC. Protein: CASSYSGAGVGYEQYF.

V is TRBV19 and J is TRBJ2-2, with 9 bases lining up with TRBD1. CDR3 length: 15 residues. Looked up from germline, CDR1 is LNHDA and CDR2 is SQIVND (reference sequence). With 3 bases clipped from V and 7 bases from J, the junction kept 6 bases outside the gene matches. This CDR3 is CASSMEQGAGGELFF. As DNA, the CDR3 is TGTGCCAGTAGTATGGAACAGGGGGCGGGCGGGGAGCTGTTTTTT.

The chain has TRBV10-3 and TRBJ1-4, with 8 bases lining up with TRBD1. V shed 10 bases and J 3 bases; nucleotides not matched to a gene: 4. CDR3 length: 13 amino acids. Germline-derived CDR1 and CDR2 are ENHRY and SYGVKD. CDR3 nucleotide sequence: TGTGCCACCCGGACAGGGTCTAATGAAAAACTGTTTTTT. Residues: CATRTGSNEKLFF.

The CDR3 region has the DNA TGTGCCAGCAGCTTAACAAGCGGGGGTCCGGGAAAGGAGCAGTTCTTC. Translated, it gives CASSLTSGGPGKEQFF. The chain recombines TRBV7-3 with TRBJ2-1; 8 bases match TRBD2. This CDR3 has 16 residues. Germline assignment: CDR1 SGHTA and CDR2 FQGTGA. V shed 0 bases and J 10 bases; nucleotides not matched to a gene: 11.

J is TRBJ1-4 and V is TRBV5-1, with D perhaps matching TRBD1 (6 bases). The CDR3 is 16 amino acids. Trimming pared 0 bases from V and 11 bases from J, leaving 20 bases between. Germline CDR1 SGHRS, CDR2 YFSETQ. CDR3 coding DNA: TGCGCCAGCAGCTTGGCCATGGCAGGGGCCCAAGATAAACTGTTTTTT. It specifies CASSLAMAGAQDKLFF.

The V gene is TRBV28, the J gene TRBJ1-2; 9 bases line up with TRBD1. The germline V gene has CDR1 MDHEN and CDR2 SYDVKM. Trimming at V came to 4 bases and at J to 7 bases, leaving 7 bases not matched to a gene. CDR3 length: 14 amino acids. CDR3 DNA sequence: TGTGCCAGCAGTTCCGGGACAGGGATTGGTGGCTACACCTTC. Translating gives CASSSGTGIGGYTF.

The CDR3 DNA is TGTGCCAGCAGCCACCTAGGCTCCGGCACAGATACGCAGTATTTT. Its translation is CASSHLGSGTDTQYF. The rearrangement uses TRBV14 and TRBJ2-3; no firm D call. V shed 3 bases and J shed 1 base, with 11 bases lying between them. Germline-derived CDR1 and CDR2 are SGHDN and FVKESK. CDR3 length equals 15 residues. The full variable domain, in which reference TRBV14 and TRBJ2-3 provide the parts outside the CDR3, is EAGVTQFPSHSVIEKGQTVTLRCDPISGHDNLYWYRRVMGKEIKFLLHFVKESKQDESGMPNNRFLAERTGGTYSTLKVQPAELEDSGVYFCASSHLGSGTDTQYFGPGTRLTVL.

This sequence joins TRBV14 and TRBJ2-1; a weak D match, TRBD1 (6 bases). The CDR3 spans 16 residues. Trimming cost V 2 bases and J 14 bases, with 25 bases left between them. Germline CDR1 SGHDN, CDR2 FVKESK. CDR3 nucleotide sequence: TGTGCCAGCAGCCAAAGGGTGACAGGAATCGAGCTCGGAAAGTTCTTC. Residues: CASSQRVTGIELGKFF.

This clone was seen just once. J is TRBJ2-2 and V is TRBV7-2; 7 positions agree with TRBD1. With 5 bases clipped from V and 3 bases from J, the junction kept 6 bases outside the gene matches. Per germline, CDR1 SGHTA and CDR2 FQGNSA. The CDR3 loop spans 15 amino acids. The CDR3 here is CASSVQTGDTGELFF. DNA of the CDR3: TGTGCCAGCAGCGTACAAACAGGGGACACCGGGGAGCTGTTTTTT.

The V and J genes are TRBV7-3 and TRBJ2-1; D is ambiguous. Trimming removed 5 bases from V and 7 bases from J, with 18 bases in between. The CDR3 extends over 15 amino acids. Germline-derived CDR1 and CDR2 are SGHTA and FQGTGA. The chain's CDR3 is CASSQSALSGNEQFF. The CDR3 coding sequence is TGTGCCAGCAGCCAGAGCGCCCTAAGTGGAAATGAGCAGTTCTTC.

The CDR3 sequence is CASSSEANTIYF. The DNA for the CDR3 is TGTGCCAGCAGCTCAGAGGCAAACACCATATATTTT. The gene calls are TRBV7-8 and TRBJ1-3; D remains unclear. This CDR3 is 12 amino acids long. The V end was cut by 4 bases, the J end by 6 bases, with 7 bases between. Germline-derived CDR1 and CDR2 are SGHVS and FQNEAQ.

The CDR3 region has the DNA TGTGCCAGCAGCTCGGGGTCAGATACGCAGTATTTT. Protein: CASSSGSDTQYF. The chain is built from TRBV7-2 and TRBJ2-3; perhaps TRBD2 as D (5 bases). V gave up 4 bases and J gave up 4 bases, with 6 bases separating them. Per the germline V gene, CDR1 is SGHTA and CDR2 is FQGNSA. CDR3 length: 12 amino acids.

V usage is TRBV9 and J usage is TRBJ2-7, with TRBD2 matching 9 bases. CDR3 length: 17 residues. CDR1 is SGDLS and CDR2 is YYNGEE in the germline V gene. Germline trimming cut 3 bases from V and 3 bases from J; bases unmatched to any gene: 13. CDR3 amino acids: CASSEGSSSAGGYEQYF. The CDR3 DNA sequence: TGTGCCAGCAGCGAGGGGTCCTCGTCAGCGGGAGGCTACGAGCAGTACTTC.

The rearrangement joins TRBV27 to TRBJ1-2; a weak D match, TRBD1 (6 bases). Trimming took off 3 bases at V and 6 bases at J, with 14 bases between the two ends. The CDR3 sequence is 14 residues long. The germline CDR1 and CDR2 sequences are MNHEY and SMNVEV (reference sequence). The CDR3 sequence is CASSFSQGYDGYTF. DNA for the CDR3: TGTGCCAGCAGTTTCTCGCAGGGGTACGATGGCTACACCTTC.